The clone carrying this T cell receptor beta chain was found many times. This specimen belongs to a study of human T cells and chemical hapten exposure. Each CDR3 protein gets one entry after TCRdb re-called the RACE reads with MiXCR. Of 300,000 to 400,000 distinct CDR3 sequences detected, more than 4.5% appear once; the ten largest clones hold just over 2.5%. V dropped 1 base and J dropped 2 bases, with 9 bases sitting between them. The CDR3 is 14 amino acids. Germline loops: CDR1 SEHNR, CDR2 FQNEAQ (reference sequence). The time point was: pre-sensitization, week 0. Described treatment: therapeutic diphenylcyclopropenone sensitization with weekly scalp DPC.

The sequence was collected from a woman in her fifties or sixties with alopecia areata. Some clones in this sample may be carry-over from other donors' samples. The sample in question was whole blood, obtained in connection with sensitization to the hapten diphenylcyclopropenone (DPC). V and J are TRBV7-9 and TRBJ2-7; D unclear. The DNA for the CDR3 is TGTGCCAGCAGCTTAGAGGCCGGCACCTACGAGCAGTACTTC. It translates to CASSLEAGTYEQYF.